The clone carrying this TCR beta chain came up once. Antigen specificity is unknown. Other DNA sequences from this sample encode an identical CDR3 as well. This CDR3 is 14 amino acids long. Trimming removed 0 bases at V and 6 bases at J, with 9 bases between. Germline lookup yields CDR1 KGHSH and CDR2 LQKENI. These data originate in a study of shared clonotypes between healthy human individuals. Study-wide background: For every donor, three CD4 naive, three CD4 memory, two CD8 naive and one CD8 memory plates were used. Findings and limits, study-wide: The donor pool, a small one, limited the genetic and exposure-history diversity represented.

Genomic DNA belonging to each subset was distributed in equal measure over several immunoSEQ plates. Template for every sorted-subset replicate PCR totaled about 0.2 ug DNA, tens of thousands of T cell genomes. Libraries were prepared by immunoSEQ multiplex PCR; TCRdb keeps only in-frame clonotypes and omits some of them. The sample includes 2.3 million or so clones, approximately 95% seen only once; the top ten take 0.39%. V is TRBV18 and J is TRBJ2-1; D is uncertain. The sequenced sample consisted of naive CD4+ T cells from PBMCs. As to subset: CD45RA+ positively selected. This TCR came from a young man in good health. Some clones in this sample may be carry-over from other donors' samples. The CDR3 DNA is TGTGCCAGCTCACCACCCCCCGGTGCCAATGAGCAGTTCTTC. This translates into CASSPPPGANEQFF.